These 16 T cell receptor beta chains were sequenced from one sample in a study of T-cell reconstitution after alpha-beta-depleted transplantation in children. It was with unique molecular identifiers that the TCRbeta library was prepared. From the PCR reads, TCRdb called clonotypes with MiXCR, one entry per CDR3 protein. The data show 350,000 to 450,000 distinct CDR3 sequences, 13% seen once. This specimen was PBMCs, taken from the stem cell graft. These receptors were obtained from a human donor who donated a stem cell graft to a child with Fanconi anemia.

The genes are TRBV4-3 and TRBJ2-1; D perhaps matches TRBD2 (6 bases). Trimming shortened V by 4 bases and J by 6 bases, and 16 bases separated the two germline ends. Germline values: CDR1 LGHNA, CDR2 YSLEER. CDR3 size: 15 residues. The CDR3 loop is CASSPRSGPGNEQFF. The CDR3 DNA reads TGCGCCAGCAGCCCTCGGAGCGGGCCAGGCAATGAGCAGTTCTTC.

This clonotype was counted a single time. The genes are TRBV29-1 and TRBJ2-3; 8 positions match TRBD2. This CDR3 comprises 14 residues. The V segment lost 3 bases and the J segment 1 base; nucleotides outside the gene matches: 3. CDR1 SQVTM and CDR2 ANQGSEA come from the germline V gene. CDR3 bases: TGCAGCGTTGACTCGGGAGGGGGCACAGATACGCAGTATTTT. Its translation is CSVDSGGGTDTQYF.

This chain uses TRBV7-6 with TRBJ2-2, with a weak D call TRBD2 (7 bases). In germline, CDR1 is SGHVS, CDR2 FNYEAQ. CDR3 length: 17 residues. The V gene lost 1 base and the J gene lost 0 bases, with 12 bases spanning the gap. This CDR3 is CASSLVGGGANTGELFF. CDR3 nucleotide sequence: TGTGCCAGCAGCTTAGTAGGCGGGGGCGCGAACACCGGGGAGCTGTTTTTT. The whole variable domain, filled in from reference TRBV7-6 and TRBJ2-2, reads GAGVSQSPRYKVTKRGQDVALRCDPISGHVSLYWYRQALGQGPEFLTYFNYEAQQDKSGLPNDRFSAERPEGSISTLTIQRTEQRDSAMYRCASSLVGGGANTGELFFGEGSRLTVL.

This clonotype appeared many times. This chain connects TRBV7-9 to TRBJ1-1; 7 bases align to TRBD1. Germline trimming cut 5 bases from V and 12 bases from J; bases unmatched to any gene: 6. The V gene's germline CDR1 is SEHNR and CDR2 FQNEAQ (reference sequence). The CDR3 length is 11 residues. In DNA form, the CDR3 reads TGTGCCAGCAGCCCCCTCAGGGGGACTTTCTTT. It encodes CASSPLRGTFF.

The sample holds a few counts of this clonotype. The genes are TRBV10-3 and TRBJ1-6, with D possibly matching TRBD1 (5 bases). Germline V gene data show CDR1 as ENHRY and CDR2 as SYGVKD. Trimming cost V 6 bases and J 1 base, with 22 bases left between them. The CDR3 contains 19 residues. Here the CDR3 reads CAISHDEEVGVSYNSPLHF. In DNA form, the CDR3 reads TGTGCCATCAGCCATGACGAAGAAGTAGGGGTATCCTATAATTCACCCCTCCACTTT.

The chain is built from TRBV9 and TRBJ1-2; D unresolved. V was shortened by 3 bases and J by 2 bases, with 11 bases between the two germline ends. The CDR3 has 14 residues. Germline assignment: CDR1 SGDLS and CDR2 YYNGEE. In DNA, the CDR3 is TGTGCCAGCAGCGACGGGCAGCAAAACTATGGCTACACCTTC. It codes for CASSDGQQNYGYTF.

The CDR3 sequence: CASSLESAGGETQYF. Here the CDR3 DNA reads TGTGCCAGCAGCTTAGAATCGGCAGGAGGGGAGACCCAGTACTTC. J is TRBJ2-5 and V is TRBV13, with D possibly TRBD2 on 6 matching bases. Trimming removed 1 base from V and 5 bases from J, with 14 bases in between. There are 15 residues in the CDR3. CDR1 PRHDT and CDR2 FYEKMQ come from the germline V gene (reference sequence).

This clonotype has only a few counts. CDR3 bases: TGTGCCAGCAGCCCGGACAGGGGGCCAAACTATAATTCACCCCTCCACTTT. The encoded protein is CASSPDRGPNYNSPLHF. The chain combines TRBV11-2 with TRBJ1-6; TRBD1 matches at 11 bases. Losses at the gene ends were 5 bases for V and 3 bases for J; bases not matched to a gene: 6. This CDR3 is 17 amino acids long. Per germline, CDR1 SGHAT and CDR2 FQNNGV.

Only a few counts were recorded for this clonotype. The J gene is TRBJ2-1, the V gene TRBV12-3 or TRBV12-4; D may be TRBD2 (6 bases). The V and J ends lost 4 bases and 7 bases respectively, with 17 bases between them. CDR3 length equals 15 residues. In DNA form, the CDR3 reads TGTGCCAGCAGTTCTTCAAGGGCAGGGAGGAATGAGCAGTTCTTC. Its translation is CASSSSRAGRNEQFF.

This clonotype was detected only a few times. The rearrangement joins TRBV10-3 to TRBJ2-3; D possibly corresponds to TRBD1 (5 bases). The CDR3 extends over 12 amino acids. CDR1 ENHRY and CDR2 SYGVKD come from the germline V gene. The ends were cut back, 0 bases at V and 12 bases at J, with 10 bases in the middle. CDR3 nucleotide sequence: TGTGCCATCAGTGAGTCGAGGACAACCCAGTATTTT. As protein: CAISESRTTQYF.

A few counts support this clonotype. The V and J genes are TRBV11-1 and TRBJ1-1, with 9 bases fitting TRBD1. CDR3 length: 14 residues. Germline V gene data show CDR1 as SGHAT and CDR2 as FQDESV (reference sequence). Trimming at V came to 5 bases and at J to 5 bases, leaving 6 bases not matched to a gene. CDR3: CASSPRDRETEAFF. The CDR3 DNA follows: TGTGCCAGCAGCCCCCGGGACAGGGAAACTGAAGCTTTCTTT.

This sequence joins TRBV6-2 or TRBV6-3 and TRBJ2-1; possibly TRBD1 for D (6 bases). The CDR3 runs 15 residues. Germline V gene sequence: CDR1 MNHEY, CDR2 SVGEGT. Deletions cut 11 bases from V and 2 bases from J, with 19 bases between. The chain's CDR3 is CAARTDFTPYNEQFF. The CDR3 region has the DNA TGTGCCGCAAGGACAGACTTTACTCCCTACAATGAGCAGTTCTTC.

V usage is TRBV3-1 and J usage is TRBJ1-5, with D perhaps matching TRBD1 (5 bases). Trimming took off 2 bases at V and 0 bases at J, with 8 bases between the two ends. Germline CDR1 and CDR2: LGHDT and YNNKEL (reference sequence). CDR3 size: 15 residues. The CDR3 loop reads CASSQQGNSNQPQHF. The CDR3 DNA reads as TGTGCCAGCAGCCAACAGGGTAATAGCAATCAGCCCCAGCATTTT.

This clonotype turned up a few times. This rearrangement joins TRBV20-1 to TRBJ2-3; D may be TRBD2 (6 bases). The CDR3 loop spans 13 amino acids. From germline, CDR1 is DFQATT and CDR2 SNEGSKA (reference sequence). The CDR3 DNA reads TGCAGGGTAGCGGTGGGGAGCACAGATACGCAGTATTTT. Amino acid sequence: CRVAVGSTDTQYF.

CDR3 region: CASSPTSFTDTQYF. The CDR3 DNA reads TGCGCCAGCAGCCCTACATCCTTCACAGATACGCAGTATTTT. The chain employs TRBV5-1 and TRBJ2-3; the D is unclear. The V end was cut by 4 bases, the J end by 2 bases, with 11 bases between. The germline CDR1 and CDR2 sequences are SGHRS and YFSETQ. CDR3 length equals 14 residues. Full variable domain (missing parts from reference TRBV5-1 and TRBJ2-3): KAGVTQTPRYLIKTRGQQVTLSCSPISGHRSVSWYQQTPGQGLQFLFEYFSETQRNKGNFPGRFSGRQFSNSRSEMNVSTLELGDSALYLCASSPTSFTDTQYFGPGTRLTVL.

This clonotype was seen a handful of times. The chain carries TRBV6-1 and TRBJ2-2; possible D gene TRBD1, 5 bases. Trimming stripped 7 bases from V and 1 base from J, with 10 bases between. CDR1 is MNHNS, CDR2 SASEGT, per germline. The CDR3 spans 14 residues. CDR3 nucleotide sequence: TGTGCCAGCAAGGGGCCAGGGAACACCGGGGAGCTGTTTTTT. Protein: CASKGPGNTGELFF.